This T cell receptor (beta chain) was captured in a study of blood T cell repertoires in COVID-19. CDR3 length: 16 residues. The germline V gene has CDR1 SEHNR and CDR2 FQNEAQ (reference sequence). V gave up 3 bases and J gave up 0 bases; unmatched junction bases: 5. TCRdb keeps only in-frame clones here, not all; method: immunoSEQ multiplex PCR. The table lists over 85,000 clones, around 79% of them singletons. The sequenced sample consisted of peripheral blood. The source is a woman aged 80 or over with active or convalescent COVID-19. The chain links TRBV7-9 to TRBJ2-1; 7 bases map to TRBD2. CDR3 DNA: TGTGCCAGCAGCTTTTGGGGGGGTCTCTCCTACAATGAGCAGTTCTTC. Protein sequence: CASSFWGGLSYNEQFF.